Ten or more counts support the clone carrying this T cell receptor beta chain. Its antigen is not identified. These data originate in a study of T-cell reconstitution after alpha-beta-depleted transplantation in children. General study results and limits: Once a year had passed after transplant, T-cell counts and diversity came mostly from newly produced T cells.

Preparation of the TCRbeta library used unique molecular identifiers. TCRdb re-analysed the PCR reads in MiXCR, keeping a single row per CDR3 protein. The repertoire includes fewer than 350,000 distinct CDR3 sequences, roughly a tenth of them detected once, and over 6% sits in the top ten. Trimming left V 4 bases short and J 8 bases short, with 2 bases between. Germline CDR1 MDHEN, CDR2 SYDVKM. CDR3 size: 10 residues. Sample: PBMCs, taken before TCRalphabeta/CD19-depleted stem cell transplant. The clonotype comes from a boy younger than two with acute myeloid leukemia, due to receive a stem cell transplant. The chain employs TRBV28 and TRBJ1-4; no clear D. The CDR3 region is CASSSEKLFF. In nucleotides, the CDR3 is TGTGCCAGCAGTTCCGAAAAACTGTTTTTT.